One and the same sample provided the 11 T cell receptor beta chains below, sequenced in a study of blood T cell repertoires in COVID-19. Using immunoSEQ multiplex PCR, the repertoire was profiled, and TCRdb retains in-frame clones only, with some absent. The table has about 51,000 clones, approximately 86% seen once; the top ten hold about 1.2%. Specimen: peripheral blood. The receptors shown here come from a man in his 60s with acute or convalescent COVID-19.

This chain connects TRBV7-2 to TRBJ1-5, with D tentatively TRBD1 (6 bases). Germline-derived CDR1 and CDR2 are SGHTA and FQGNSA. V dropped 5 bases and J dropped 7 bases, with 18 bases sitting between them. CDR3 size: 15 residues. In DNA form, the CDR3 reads TGTGCCAGCAGCAAAAACCAGGGGAAAGGGCAGCCCCAGCATTTT. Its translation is CASSKNQGKGQPQHF.

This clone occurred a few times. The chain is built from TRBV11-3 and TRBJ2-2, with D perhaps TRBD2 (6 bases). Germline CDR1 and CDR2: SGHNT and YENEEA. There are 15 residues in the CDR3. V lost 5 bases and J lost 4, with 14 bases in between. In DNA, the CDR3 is TGTGCCAGCAGCCGGGTCGGGGGAGGCACCGGGGAGCTGTTTTTT. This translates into CASSRVGGGTGELFF.

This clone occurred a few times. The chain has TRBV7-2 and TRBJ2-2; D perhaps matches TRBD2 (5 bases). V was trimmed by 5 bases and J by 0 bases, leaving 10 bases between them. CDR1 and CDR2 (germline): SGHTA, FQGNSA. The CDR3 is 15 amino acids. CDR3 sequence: CASSPGLSNTGELFF. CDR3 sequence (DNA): TGTGCCAGCAGCCCTGGACTGTCGAACACCGGGGAGCTGTTTTTT.

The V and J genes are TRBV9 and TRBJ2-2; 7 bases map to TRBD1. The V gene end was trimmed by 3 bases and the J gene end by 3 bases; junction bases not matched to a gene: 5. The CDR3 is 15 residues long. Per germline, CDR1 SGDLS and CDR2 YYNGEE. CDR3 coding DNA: TGTGCCAGCAGCGCGGGACAGTTGCACACCGGGGAGCTGTTTTTT. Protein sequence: CASSAGQLHTGELFF.

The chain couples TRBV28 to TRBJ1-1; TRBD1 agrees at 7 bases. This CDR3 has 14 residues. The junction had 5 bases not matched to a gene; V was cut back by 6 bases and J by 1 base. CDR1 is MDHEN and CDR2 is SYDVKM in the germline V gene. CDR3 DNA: TGTGCCAGCAGCGTGGGACAGCCGAACACTGAAGCTTTCTTT. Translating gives CASSVGQPNTEAFF.

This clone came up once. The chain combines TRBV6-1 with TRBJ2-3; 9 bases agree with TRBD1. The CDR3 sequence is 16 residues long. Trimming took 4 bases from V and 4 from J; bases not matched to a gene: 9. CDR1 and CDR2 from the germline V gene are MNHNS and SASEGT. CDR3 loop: CASSVRDREVADTQYF. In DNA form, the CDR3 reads TGTGCCAGCAGTGTCCGGGACAGGGAAGTCGCAGATACGCAGTATTTT.

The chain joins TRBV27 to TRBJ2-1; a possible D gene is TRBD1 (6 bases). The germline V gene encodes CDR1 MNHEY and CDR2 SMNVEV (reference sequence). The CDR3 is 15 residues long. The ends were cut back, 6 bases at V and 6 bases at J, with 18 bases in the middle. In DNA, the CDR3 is TGTGCCAGCAGCTACAGGGCAGTCTCAATCAATGAGCAGTTCTTC. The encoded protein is CASSYRAVSINEQFF.

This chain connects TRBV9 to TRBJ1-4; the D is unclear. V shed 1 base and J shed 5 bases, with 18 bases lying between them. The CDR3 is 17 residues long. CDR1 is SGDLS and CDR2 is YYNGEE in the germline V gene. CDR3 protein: CASSVTGGRPSNEKLFF. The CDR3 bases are TGTGCCAGCAGCGTAACCGGCGGGAGGCCCTCAAATGAAAAACTGTTTTTT.

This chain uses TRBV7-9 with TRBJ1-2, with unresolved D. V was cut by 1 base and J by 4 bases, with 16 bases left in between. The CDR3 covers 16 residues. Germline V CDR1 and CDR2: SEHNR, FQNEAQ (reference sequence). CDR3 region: CASSLEDGGRTYGYTF. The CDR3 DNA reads TGTGCCAGCAGCTTAGAAGATGGAGGGCGAACCTATGGCTACACCTTC.

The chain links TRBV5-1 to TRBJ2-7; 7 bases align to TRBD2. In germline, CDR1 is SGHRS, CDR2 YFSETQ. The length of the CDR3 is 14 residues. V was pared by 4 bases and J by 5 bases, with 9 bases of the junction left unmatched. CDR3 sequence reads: CASSPRSGGHEQYF. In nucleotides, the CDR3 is TGCGCCAGCAGCCCCCGGTCGGGAGGCCACGAGCAGTACTTC.

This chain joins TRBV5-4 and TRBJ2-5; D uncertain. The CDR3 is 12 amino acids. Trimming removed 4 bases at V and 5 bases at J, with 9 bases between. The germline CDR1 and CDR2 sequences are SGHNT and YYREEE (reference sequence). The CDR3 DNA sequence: TGTGCCAGCAGCAATCCCCAGGAGACCCAGTACTTC. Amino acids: CASSNPQETQYF.